A selection of T cell receptor beta chains follows, all from one sample in a study of radiotherapy plus CTLA-4 blockade in lung cancer. The data were produced by immunoSEQ multiplex PCR, yet TCRdb's version contains in-frame clones alone and is incomplete. Here the sample spans 86,000 or so clones, around 79% being singletons. The sample was peripheral blood, taken from a patient treated with radiotherapy plus ipilimumab. The receptors shown here come from a human donor with non-small cell lung cancer who had a partial response to radiotherapy plus ipilimumab. Some clones in this sample may be carry-over from other donors' samples. The CDR3 runs from the conserved cysteine through the conserved F or W. The order of the fields is J gene, V gene, D gene, CDR3 protein. D genes are given only for firm matches.

J: TRBJ2-7
V: TRBV2
D: .
CDR3: CASSGLAYEQYF

J: TRBJ2-1
V: TRBV6-1
D: .
CDR3: CASSEALGTLQFF

J: TRBJ1-1
V: TRBV2
D: TRBD1
CDR3: CASSATGGATEAFF

J: TRBJ2-1
V: TRBV29-1
D: .
CDR3: CSVENPAGFSYNEQFF

J: TRBJ2-5
V: TRBV5-8
D: .
CDR3: CASSLGTDQETQYF

J: TRBJ2-7
V: TRBV7-2
D: TRBD1
CDR3: CASSSPATGVSFYEQYF

J: TRBJ1-1
V: TRBV7-8
D: .
CDR3: CASSPYAYRVNTEAFF

J: TRBJ1-3
V: TRBV5-1
D: TRBD1
CDR3: CASSLSPTGVGGNTIYF

J: TRBJ2-7
V: TRBV7-3
D: TRBD2
CDR3: CASSLTPSGSYEQYF

J: TRBJ2-3
V: TRBV7-3
D: .
CDR3: CASSSSPTGDTQYF

J: TRBJ2-7
V: TRBV29-1
D: TRBD1
CDR3: CSAVGQGSGEQYF

J: TRBJ2-1
V: TRBV6-1
D: TRBD2
CDR3: CASSVLAGGYNEQFF

J: TRBJ2-1
V: TRBV6-5
D: TRBD1
CDR3: CASKYRDSSYNEQFF

J: TRBJ1-1
V: TRBV11-3
D: .
CDR3: CASSLPGGRDIGTEAFF

J: TRBJ1-5
V: TRBV4-1
D: .
CDR3: CASSQDRGLGANQPQHF

J: TRBJ2-3
V: TRBV9
D: TRBD1
CDR3: CASSVEGQGLSTDTQYF

J: TRBJ1-2
V: TRBV6-5
D: TRBD1
CDR3: CASRTGGYGYTF

J: TRBJ2-1
V: TRBV5-4
D: .
CDR3: CASSSGGDRANEQFF

J: TRBJ2-5
V: TRBV19
D: TRBD2
CDR3: CASSTSGRIQETQYF

J: TRBJ2-7
V: TRBV4-3
D: TRBD2
CDR3: CASSQDQGSGHGDEQYF

J: TRBJ2-5
V: TRBV29-1
D: .
CDR3: CSVGHGETQYF

J: TRBJ1-1
V: TRBV21-1
D: .
CDR3: CASSKRSGVEAFF

J: TRBJ2-4
V: TRBV19
D: TRBD1
CDR3: CASSTPRTGENIQYF

J: TRBJ2-1
V: TRBV7-3
D: TRBD2
CDR3: CASTLTGGRGEQFF

J: TRBJ2-1
V: TRBV11-2
D: TRBD1
CDR3: CASSQGGQVYNEQFF

J: TRBJ2-5
V: TRBV5-5
D: TRBD1
CDR3: CASRKTGGQETQYF

J: TRBJ2-3
V: TRBV7-2
D: TRBD2
CDR3: CASSMGLARTDTQYF

J: TRBJ1-6
V: TRBV11-3
D: TRBD1
CDR3: CASSLTGDNSPLHF

J: TRBJ2-7
V: TRBV7-8
D: TRBD2
CDR3: CASSPRGTGGGYNYEQYF

J: TRBJ2-7
V: TRBV10-1
D: TRBD1
CDR3: CASSLSGQVHEQYF

J: TRBJ2-7
V: TRBV7-2
D: TRBD2
CDR3: CASSLGGTNEQYF

J: TRBJ2-7
V: TRBV5-6
D: .
CDR3: CASSPAAGTYEQYF

J: TRBJ2-3
V: TRBV5-1
D: .
CDR3: CASYSGSRADTQYF

J: TRBJ1-1
V: TRBV4-1
D: .
CDR3: CASSQGGSNTEAFF

J: TRBJ1-5
V: TRBV7-2
D: .
CDR3: CASSARQFSNQPQHF

J: TRBJ1-6
V: TRBV27
D: .
CDR3: CASGLYGSANSPLHF

J: TRBJ2-7
V: TRBV10-3
D: TRBD2
CDR3: CAISEPSGRDYYEQYF

J: TRBJ1-2
V: TRBV28
D: .
CDR3: CASKKSVPFEGYTF

J: TRBJ1-2
V: TRBV5-5
D: .
CDR3: CASSLSGTLKNYGYTF

J: TRBJ2-1
V: TRBV9
D: TRBD2
CDR3: CASSVDPAGGDNEQFF

J: TRBJ1-1
V: TRBV5-4
D: .
CDR3: CASSLPRSAEAFF

J: TRBJ1-5
V: TRBV18
D: .
CDR3: CASSLTENQPQHF

J: TRBJ2-1
V: TRBV7-9
D: .
CDR3: CASSSVPSSYNEQFF

J: TRBJ2-5
V: TRBV19
D: .
CDR3: CASSMTGRKTQYF

J: .
V: TRBV30
D: TRBD1
CDR3: CAWTGRDRVYEQYF

J: TRBJ1-5
V: TRBV9
D: TRBD1
CDR3: CASAPGTGRRNQPQHF

J: TRBJ1-1
V: TRBV28
D: TRBD1
CDR3: CASSPRTGSGTEAFF

J: TRBJ2-7
V: TRBV7-3
D: .
CDR3: CASSPTGINEQYF

J: TRBJ2-7
V: TRBV15
D: .
CDR3: CATSRDRVEYEQYF

J: TRBJ2-5
V: TRBV27
D: TRBD2
CDR3: CASSLQSGEETQYF

J: TRBJ1-2
V: TRBV30
D: .
CDR3: CACPLGGRQTNYGYTF

J: TRBJ1-2
V: TRBV7-9
D: .
CDR3: CASSYRADNYGYTF

J: TRBJ1-3
V: TRBV7-2
D: .
CDR3: CASSFEYTIYF

J: TRBJ1-1
V: TRBV28
D: TRBD1
CDR3: CASSSLSQGAREAFF

J: TRBJ2-7
V: TRBV7-2
D: .
CDR3: CASSPERVNRDEQYF